This is a list of T cell receptor beta chains from one sample in a study of shared clonotypes between healthy human individuals. Profiled with immunoSEQ multiplex PCR; TCRdb holds only in-frame clones, not every one. The table has approximately 500,000 clones, less than 96% seen once. The sample taken for sequencing was naive CD4+ T cells sorted from blood. The receptors derive from a woman in her twenties or thirties in good health. The CDR3 runs from the conserved cysteine through the conserved F or W. D genes are given only for firm matches. Not all rows give a size; the values are once, few, many and, for expanded clones, a class.

j_call cdr3_length clone_size v_call d_call cdr3_nt cdr3_aa
TRBJ2-1 16 - TRBV18 TRBD1 TGTGCCAGCTCACCCGGACAGGGGGTGAGCTACAATGAGCAGTTCTTC CASSPGQGVSYNEQFF
TRBJ1-5 14 - TRBV2 - TGTGCCAGCAGTCCGGACAGAGTCAATCAGCCCCAGCATTTT CASSPDRVNQPQHF
TRBJ1-2 14 - TRBV6-6 - TGTGCCACCCCGCGGCATTCAGCTAACTATGGCTACACCTTC CATPRHSANYGYTF
TRBJ2-7 13 - TRBV11-2 - TGTGCCAGCAGCTTAGAACCCGGCTGGGAGCAGTACTTC CASSLEPGWEQYF
TRBJ1-1 13 few TRBV19 - TGTGCCAGTAGTATATGGGTAAACACTGAAGCTTTCTTT CASSIWVNTEAFF
TRBJ2-7 15 - TRBV6-5 TRBD2 TGTGCCAGCAGCTCCACTAGCGGGCAAACCTACGAGCAGTACTTC CASSSTSGQTYEQYF
TRBJ2-1 16 - TRBV7-9 - TGTGCCAGCGGAACCGTCGGCCAAAGAGATTACAATGAGCAGTTCTTC CASGTVGQRDYNEQFF
TRBJ2-3 14 - TRBV28 - TGTGCCAGCAGGCGGAAGGGGGGGACAGATACGCAGTATTTT CASRRKGGTDTQYF
TRBJ1-3 20 - TRBV5-1 TRBD1 TGCGCCAGCAGCCCCGAGGGGGACAGGGGGTTCTTCGGATATGGAAACACCATATATTTT CASSPEGDRGFFGYGNTIYF
TRBJ2-5 13 - TRBV5-4 TRBD2 TGTGCCAGCAGCCGCGGGAGCGGAGAGACCCAGTACTTC CASSRGSGETQYF
TRBJ2-1 17 - TRBV4-1 TRBD2 TGCGCCAGCAGCCTACTACAAGCGGGGCTCTCCTACAATGAGCAGTTCTTC CASSLLQAGLSYNEQFF
TRBJ2-3 13 - TRBV5-1 - TGCGCCAGCAGCTTGGGCAGGCCAGATACGCAGTATTTT CASSLGRPDTQYF
TRBJ2-3 12 - TRBV18 - TGTGCCAGCTCGGAAACGGGGGATACGCAGTATTTT CASSETGDTQYF
TRBJ2-2 14 - TRBV28 - TGTGCCACCCCCGGGGGTGGGAACACCGGGGAGCTGTTTTTT CATPGGGNTGELFF
TRBJ1-1 14 - TRBV28 - TGTGCCAGCAGTTTACCAGAGATGAACACTGAAGCTTTCTTT CASSLPEMNTEAFF
TRBJ2-7 14 - TRBV28 - TGTGCCAGCAGCTTGCCGGGAGCTTCCTACGAGCAGTACTTC CASSLPGASYEQYF